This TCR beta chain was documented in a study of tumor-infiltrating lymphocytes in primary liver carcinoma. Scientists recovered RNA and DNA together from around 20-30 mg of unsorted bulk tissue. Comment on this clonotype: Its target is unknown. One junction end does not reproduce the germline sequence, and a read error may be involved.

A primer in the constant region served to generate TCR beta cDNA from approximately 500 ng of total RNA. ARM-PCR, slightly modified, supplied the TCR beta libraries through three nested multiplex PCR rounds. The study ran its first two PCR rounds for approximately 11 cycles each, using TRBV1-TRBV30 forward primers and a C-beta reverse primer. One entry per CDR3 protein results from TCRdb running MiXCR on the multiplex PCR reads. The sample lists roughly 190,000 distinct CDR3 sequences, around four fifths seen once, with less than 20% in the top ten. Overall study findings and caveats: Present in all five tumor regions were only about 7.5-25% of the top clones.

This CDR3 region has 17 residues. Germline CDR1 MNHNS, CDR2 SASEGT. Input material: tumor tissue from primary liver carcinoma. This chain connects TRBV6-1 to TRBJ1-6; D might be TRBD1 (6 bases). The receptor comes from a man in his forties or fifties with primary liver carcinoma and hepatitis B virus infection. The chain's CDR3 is CASSEPPGTWRNSPLNF. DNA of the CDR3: TGTGCCAGCAGTGAACCACCGGGGACATGGCGGAATTCACCCCTCAACTTT.